The 17 T cell receptor beta chains in this list originate from one sample, sequenced in a study of identical twins. A single record per CDR3 protein comes from TCRdb applying MiXCR to the 5' RACE reads. The sample shows over 200,000 distinct CDR3 sequences, 10% of them seen only once. Sequenced sample: memory T cells sorted from blood. The receptors here all came from a man between 50 and 59 years old in good health.

This clonotype was observed a single time. The chain couples TRBV28 to TRBJ2-3; D may be TRBD2 (6 bases). Trimming took 6 bases from V and 0 from J, leaving 13 bases between them. There are 15 residues in the CDR3. From germline, CDR1 is MDHEN and CDR2 SYDVKM. The DNA for the CDR3 is TGTGCCAGCAGAGCCGCGGGAACCAGCACAGATACGCAGTATTTT. It encodes CASRAAGTSTDTQYF.

This clonotype showed up many times. This chain connects TRBV6-2 or TRBV6-3 to TRBJ2-7; tentative D call: TRBD2 (6 bases). CDR3 length: 15 amino acids. Trimming took 6 bases from V and 4 from J, leaving 19 bases between them. Looked up from germline, CDR1 is MNHEY and CDR2 is SVGEGT. The CDR3 sequence: CASSPAGLIVYEQYF. In nucleotides, the CDR3 is TGTGCCAGCAGCCCCGCGGGACTCATTGTGTACGAGCAGTACTTC.

The genes are TRBV20-1 and TRBJ2-3; 9 positions agree with TRBD1. The CDR3 runs to 12 residues. The V and J ends lost 6 bases and 6 bases, in that order; junction bases with no gene match: 4. Germline V gives CDR1 DFQATT, CDR2 SNEGSKA (reference sequence). The CDR3 spells CSALDRGDTQYF. In nucleotides, the CDR3 is TGCAGTGCCTTAGACAGGGGGGATACGCAGTATTTT.

This clonotype was observed at least ten times. The chain carries TRBV6-5 and TRBJ2-1; TRBD2 matches 9 bases. Trimming took 7 bases from V and 8 from J; bases not matched to a gene: 6. Germline V gene sequence: CDR1 MNHEY, CDR2 SVGAGI. This CDR3 is built from 13 residues. The CDR3 protein is CASNLAGADEQFF. CDR3 bases: TGTGCCAGCAATTTAGCGGGAGCGGATGAGCAGTTCTTC.

This clonotype came up a few times. The rearrangement links TRBV20-1 to TRBJ2-5; weak D call: TRBD2 (6 bases). Germline values: CDR1 DFQATT, CDR2 SNEGSKA (reference sequence). Trimming took 6 bases from V and 1 from J, leaving 15 bases between them. The CDR3 runs to 14 residues. The CDR3 DNA sequence: TGCAGTGCCACCCGCACTAGCAGCCAAGAGACCCAGTACTTC. The encoded protein is CSATRTSSQETQYF.

The rearrangement joins TRBV5-1 to TRBJ2-3; 7 nucleotides agree with TRBD2. CDR1 is SGHRS and CDR2 is YFSETQ in the germline V gene. There are 16 residues in the CDR3. The junction had 16 bases not matched to a gene; V was cut back by 5 bases and J by 7 bases. In DNA, the CDR3 is TGCGCCAGCAGGCCTAGCGGCGTGCCCGGGGGAAATACGCAGTATTTT. It is translated as CASRPSGVPGGNTQYF.

The chain employs TRBV6-2 or TRBV6-3 and TRBJ2-1; D is ambiguous. Germline V gene sequence: CDR1 MNHEY, CDR2 SVGEGT. The CDR3 length is 19 residues. Trimming removed 5 bases from V and 0 bases from J, with 23 bases in between. CDR3 sequence: CASSDHYNINGGSYNEQFF. The CDR3 DNA sequence: TGTGCCAGCAGTGACCACTATAACATAAATGGTGGCTCCTACAATGAGCAGTTCTTC.

This clonotype has at least ten counts. The chain carries TRBV9 and TRBJ2-1; D is ambiguous. CDR3 length: 12 residues. CDR1 is SGDLS, CDR2 YYNGEE, per germline. Trimming took 0 bases from V and 10 from J, leaving 8 bases between them. The CDR3 region has the DNA TGTGCCAGCAGCGTAGAACAGACCGAGCAGTTCTTC. This gives the protein CASSVEQTEQFF.

The sample holds many counts of this clonotype. The gene calls are TRBV11-2 and TRBJ2-1, with 10 bases that match TRBD2. The CDR3 is made up of 16 amino acids. The V gene's germline CDR1 is SGHAT and CDR2 FQNNGV. J gave up 6 bases and V 5 bases, and 10 bases lay outside the gene matches. The CDR3 DNA is TGTGCCAGCAGCCCCATAAAGCGGGAGGGGGGCAATGAGCAGTTCTTC. Amino acid sequence: CASSPIKREGGNEQFF.

This clonotype has only a few counts. The V gene is TRBV12-3 or TRBV12-4, the J gene TRBJ2-4; 16 positions agree with TRBD2. The junction had 15 bases not matched to a gene; V was cut back by 7 bases and J by 0 bases. This CDR3 comprises 21 residues. The CDR3 is CASNWGTSGRGGPLAKNIQYF. The CDR3 DNA reads as TGTGCCAGCAATTGGGGGACTAGCGGGAGGGGGGGGCCCCTAGCCAAAAACATTCAGTACTTC.

This clonotype has at least ten counts. The chain employs TRBV9 and TRBJ2-1; D may match TRBD1 or TRBD2 (5 bases each). CDR3 length: 14 amino acids. Trimming took 0 bases from V and 6 from J, leaving 10 bases between them. Germline lookup yields CDR1 SGDLS and CDR2 YYNGEE. The CDR3 loop is CASSVGPGTNEQFF. The CDR3 DNA follows: TGTGCCAGCAGCGTAGGTCCGGGGACCAATGAGCAGTTCTTC.

The chain couples TRBV20-1 to TRBJ1-5, with 8 bases aligning to TRBD1. Germline-derived CDR1 and CDR2 are DFQATT and SNEGSKA (reference sequence). The CDR3 length is 16 residues. V lost 3 bases, J lost 0 bases, and 7 bases stayed unmatched. In nucleotides, the CDR3 is TGCAGTGCTAGGAATTCAGGGGGCTCTAGCAATCAGCCCCAGCATTTT. Its protein is CSARNSGGSSNQPQHF.

This clonotype was seen more than once but under ten times. V is TRBV9 and J is TRBJ2-1, with TRBD1 identical over 7 bases. This CDR3 region has 16 residues. The germline gives CDR1 SGDLS, CDR2 YYNGEE. V lost 4 bases to trimming and J lost 2 bases; unmatched junction nucleotides: 9. As DNA, the CDR3 is TGTGCCAGCAGCCCTTACAGGGGTCCTACCTACAATGAGCAGTTCTTC. It encodes CASSPYRGPTYNEQFF.

This clonotype was detected many times. This chain connects TRBV3-1 to TRBJ2-7; unclear D gene. In germline, CDR1 is LGHDT, CDR2 YNNKEL (reference sequence). V dropped 0 bases and J dropped 1 base, with 7 bases sitting between them. This CDR3 is built from 14 residues. The CDR3 region has the DNA TGTGCCAGCAGCCAAGAGGCGGAATCCTACGAGCAGTACTTC. As protein: CASSQEAESYEQYF.

This clonotype was seen a few times. The chain carries TRBV7-3 and TRBJ2-1; 7 bases agree with TRBD2. The CDR3 extends over 16 amino acids. V lost 3 bases, J lost 5 bases, and 10 bases stayed unmatched. Germline lookup yields CDR1 SGHTA and CDR2 FQGTGA. Here the CDR3 reads CASSLTPGLQNNEQFF. The CDR3 coding sequence is TGTGCCAGCAGCTTGACACCGGGACTACAAAACAATGAGCAGTTCTTC.

Here the CDR3 DNA reads TGTGCCAGCAGCGTAGCTGGACAGACCTCCAATGAGCAGTTCTTC. Its protein product is CASSVAGQTSNEQFF. The V call is TRBV9, the J call TRBJ2-1; the D gene is possibly TRBD1 (6 bases). Trimming pared 0 bases from V and 6 bases from J, leaving 13 bases between. Germline CDR1 and CDR2: SGDLS and YYNGEE. The CDR3 runs to 15 residues.

This rearrangement joins TRBV18 to TRBJ2-7; D uncertain. V lost 3 bases to trimming and J lost 2 bases, with 14 bases between them. This CDR3 contains 15 residues. The germline gives CDR1 KGHSH, CDR2 LQKENI. CDR3 sequence (DNA): TGTGCCAGCTCACCGAGACCTCCCGGGCCCTACGAGCAGTACTTC. The encoded protein is CASSPRPPGPYEQYF.